The subject of this entry is one T cell receptor (beta chain). The table came from immunoSEQ multiplex PCR; TCRdb's copy has only in-frame clones and leaves some out. Counted here are roughly 130,000 clones, roughly 88% occurring once; the ten biggest clones make up around 3%. The germline V and J ends were trimmed by 6 bases and 0 bases, with 6 bases remaining between them. Germline CDR1 LNHDA, CDR2 SQIVND (reference sequence). This CDR3 is built from 13 residues. The data stem from a study of control samples from healthy donors and cancer patients. This chain connects TRBV19 to TRBJ2-1, with a tentative D call TRBD2 (5 bases). The receptor was derived from a man aged 45 to 65 in good health. The source material was blood. The CDR3 reads CASRGSSYNEQFF. CDR3 nucleotides: TGTGCCAGTAGAGGGAGCTCCTACAATGAGCAGTTCTTC.